The rows below give T cell receptor beta chains drawn from one sample of a study of blood T cell repertoires in COVID-19. Sequencing was performed with immunoSEQ multiplex PCR; in TCRdb, only in-frame clones are kept and a portion is missing. The repertoire holds more than 200,000 clones, with 86% as singletons. Material for sequencing was peripheral blood. Every receptor here comes from a man aged 50 or older with acute or convalescent COVID-19. Both conserved end residues are part of each CDR3. The D gene is left open where the match is weak. Only part of the rows carry a size: once, few, many, or a class if the clone is expanded.

DNA: TGCGCCAGCAGCTTTTTGGGACAGGGGAACACTGAAGCTTTCTTT
CDR3: CASSFLGQGNTEAFF
J: TRBJ1-1
D: TRBD1
size: once
V: TRBV5-1

DNA: TGTGCCAGCTCAATTCAGGGTGCCCTCACAGATACGCAGTATTTT
CDR3: CASSIQGALTDTQYF
J: TRBJ2-3
D: -
size: -
V: TRBV18

DNA: TGTGCCAGCAGCCCTTGGGACAGGGGAAACTATGGCTACACCTTC
CDR3: CASSPWDRGNYGYTF
J: TRBJ1-2
D: TRBD1
size: -
V: TRBV7-2

DNA: TGTGCCAGCAGCTTAGTCGGGACAGGGAGCACTGAAGCTTTCTTT
CDR3: CASSLVGTGSTEAFF
J: TRBJ1-1
D: TRBD1
size: -
V: TRBV7-2

DNA: TGTGCCAGCAGCTTGGTAAGAGAGAGCTCCTACGAGCAGTACTTC
CDR3: CASSLVRESSYEQYF
J: TRBJ2-7
D: -
size: -
V: TRBV5-5

DNA: TGCGCCAGCAGCCAAGTGCCACAGGGGTTCTACAATGAGCAGTTCTTC
CDR3: CASSQVPQGFYNEQFF
J: TRBJ2-1
D: TRBD1
size: -
V: TRBV4-1

DNA: TGTGCCAGTAGTATCAGGACAGGGGATCAGCCCCAGCATTTT
CDR3: CASSIRTGDQPQHF
J: TRBJ1-5
D: TRBD1
size: -
V: TRBV19

DNA: TGTGCCAGCAGCTTAGGACAGGCTGACACTGAAGCTTTCTTT
CDR3: CASSLGQADTEAFF
J: TRBJ1-1
D: -
size: -
V: TRBV7-9

DNA: TGCAGCGGGGGAGTTAACTATGGCTACACCTTC
CDR3: CSGGVNYGYTF
J: TRBJ1-2
D: -
size: -
V: TRBV20-1

DNA: TGTGCCAGCTCTCAGGACAGGCCCTATGGCTACACCTTC
CDR3: CASSQDRPYGYTF
J: TRBJ1-2
D: TRBD1
size: once
V: TRBV18

DNA: TGTGCCAGCTCACCACCGCGGGCGACCAACAATGAGCAGTTCTTC
CDR3: CASSPPRATNNEQFF
J: TRBJ2-1
D: -
size: -
V: TRBV18

DNA: TGCGCCAGCAGCCCGCCCGGCAGGGGGCTTGGGAGTAACTATGGCTACACCTTC
CDR3: CASSPPGRGLGSNYGYTF
J: TRBJ1-2
D: TRBD1
size: -
V: TRBV4-1